This T cell receptor beta chain derives from a study of T-cell memory formation after mild COVID-19. V gave up 8 bases and J gave up 5 bases; unmatched junction bases: 6. CDR1 and CDR2 from the germline V gene are MGHDK and SYGVNS. The CDR3 is made up of 13 amino acids. Via MiXCR, TCRdb re-called the 5' RACE reads, giving one row per CDR3 protein. This repertoire shows around 530,000 distinct CDR3 sequences, 20% to 25% found once; its top ten account for approximately 8.4%. This clonotype occurred a few times. The receptor was derived from an adult woman who had mild COVID-19 (a few samples of this study predate the infection). Cell type and time point are not known. The rearrangement links TRBV25-1 to TRBJ2-1; 7 nucleotides align to TRBD1. Material for sequencing was PBMCs or a T cell subset sorted from them (not recorded which). CDR3 region: CASGGQINNEQFF. Here the CDR3 DNA reads TGTGCCAGCGGGGGACAGATAAACAATGAGCAGTTCTTC.